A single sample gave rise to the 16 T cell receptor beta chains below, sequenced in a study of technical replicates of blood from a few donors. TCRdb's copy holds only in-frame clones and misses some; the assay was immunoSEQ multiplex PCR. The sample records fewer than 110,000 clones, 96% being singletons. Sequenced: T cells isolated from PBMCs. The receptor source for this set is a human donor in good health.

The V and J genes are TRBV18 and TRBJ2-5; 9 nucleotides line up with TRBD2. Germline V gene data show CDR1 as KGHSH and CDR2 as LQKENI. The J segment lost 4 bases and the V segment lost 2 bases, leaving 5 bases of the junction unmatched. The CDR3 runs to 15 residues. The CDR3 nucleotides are TGTGCCAGCTCACCAGCACTAGCGGGTAGAGAGACCCAGTACTTC. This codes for CASSPALAGRETQYF.

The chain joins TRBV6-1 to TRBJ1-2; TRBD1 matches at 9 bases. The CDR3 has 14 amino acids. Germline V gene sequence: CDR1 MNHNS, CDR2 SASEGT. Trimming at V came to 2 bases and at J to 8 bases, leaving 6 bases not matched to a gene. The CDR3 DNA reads TGTGCCAGCAGTGAATACCGGACAGGGGTAGGCTACACCTTC. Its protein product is CASSEYRTGVGYTF.

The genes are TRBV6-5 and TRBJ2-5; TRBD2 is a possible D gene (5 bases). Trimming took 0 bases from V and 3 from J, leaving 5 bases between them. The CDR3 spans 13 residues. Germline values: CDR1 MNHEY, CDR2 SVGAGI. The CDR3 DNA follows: TGTGCCAGCAGTTACTCAGCGGAAGAGACCCAGTACTTC. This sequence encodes CASSYSAEETQYF.

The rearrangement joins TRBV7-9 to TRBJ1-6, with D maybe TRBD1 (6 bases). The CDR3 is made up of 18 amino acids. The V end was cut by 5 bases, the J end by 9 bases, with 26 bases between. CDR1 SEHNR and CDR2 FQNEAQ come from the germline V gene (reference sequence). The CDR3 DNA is TGTGCCAGCAGCATCCCTGGTAATCAGGGGACGGCTCTTTCACCCCTCCACTTT. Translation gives CASSIPGNQGTALSPLHF.

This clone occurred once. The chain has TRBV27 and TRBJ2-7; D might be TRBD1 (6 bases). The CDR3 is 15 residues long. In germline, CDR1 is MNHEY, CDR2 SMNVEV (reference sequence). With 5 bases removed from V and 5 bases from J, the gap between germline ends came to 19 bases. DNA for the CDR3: TGTGCCAGCAGTCACAGGGTTGAGAAGGTGGACGAGCAGTACTTC. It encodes CASSHRVEKVDEQYF.

This chain's CDR3 is CASSPRDRGGEEQYF. CDR3 in DNA: TGTGCCAGCAGCCCCCGCGACAGGGGAGGTGAAGAGCAGTACTTC. This sequence joins TRBV5-4 and TRBJ2-7, with TRBD1 matching 8 bases. Trimming removed 4 bases from V and 7 bases from J; junction bases left unmatched: 13. Germline V CDR1 and CDR2: SGHNT, YYREEE (reference sequence). The CDR3 covers 15 residues.

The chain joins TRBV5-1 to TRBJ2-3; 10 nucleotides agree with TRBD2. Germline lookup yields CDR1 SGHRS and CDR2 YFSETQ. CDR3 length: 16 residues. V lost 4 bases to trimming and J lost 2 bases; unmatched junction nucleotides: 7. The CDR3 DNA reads TGCGCCAGCAGCGCCCCCCTAGCGGGAGACACAGATACGCAGTATTTT. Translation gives CASSAPLAGDTDTQYF.

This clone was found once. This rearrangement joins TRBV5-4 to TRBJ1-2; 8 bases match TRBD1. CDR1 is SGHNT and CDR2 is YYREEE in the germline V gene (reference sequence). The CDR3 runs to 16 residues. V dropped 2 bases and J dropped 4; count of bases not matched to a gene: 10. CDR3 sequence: CASSFCRQGSCYGYTF. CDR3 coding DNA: TGTGCCAGCAGCTTCTGCCGACAGGGGAGTTGCTATGGCTACACCTTC.

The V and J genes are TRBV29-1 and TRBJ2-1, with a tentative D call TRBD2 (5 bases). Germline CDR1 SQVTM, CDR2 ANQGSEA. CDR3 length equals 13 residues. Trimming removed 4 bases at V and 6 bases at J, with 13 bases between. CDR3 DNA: TGCAGCGTTGTAGCACTAGGCGGCAATGAGCAGTTCTTC. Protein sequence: CSVVALGGNEQFF.

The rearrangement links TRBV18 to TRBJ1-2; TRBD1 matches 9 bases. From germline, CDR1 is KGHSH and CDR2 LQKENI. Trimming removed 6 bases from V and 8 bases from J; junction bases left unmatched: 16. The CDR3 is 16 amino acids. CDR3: CASSAGTGSSDGGYTF. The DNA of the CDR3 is TGTGCCAGCTCGGCCGGGACAGGGTCCTCCGATGGGGGCTACACCTTC. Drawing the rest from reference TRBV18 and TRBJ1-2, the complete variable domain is NAGVMQNPRHLVRRRGQEARLRCSPMKGHSHVYWYRQLPEEGLKFMVYLQKENIIDESGMPKERFSAEFPKEGPSILRIQQVVRGDSAAYFCASSAGTGSSDGGYTFGSGTRLTVV.

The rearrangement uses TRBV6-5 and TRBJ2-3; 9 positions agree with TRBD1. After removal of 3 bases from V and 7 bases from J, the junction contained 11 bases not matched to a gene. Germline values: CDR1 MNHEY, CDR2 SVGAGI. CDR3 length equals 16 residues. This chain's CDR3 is CASSYGLGQGRYTQYF. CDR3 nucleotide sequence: TGTGCCAGCAGTTATGGTCTTGGACAGGGGCGATATACGCAGTATTTT.

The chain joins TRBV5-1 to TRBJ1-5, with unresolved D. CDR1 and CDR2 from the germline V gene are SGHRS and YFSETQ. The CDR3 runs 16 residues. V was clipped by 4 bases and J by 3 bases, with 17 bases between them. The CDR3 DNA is TGCGCCAGCAGCCTAAATGGAGGGTTGACCAATCAGCCCCAGCATTTT. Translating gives CASSLNGGLTNQPQHF.

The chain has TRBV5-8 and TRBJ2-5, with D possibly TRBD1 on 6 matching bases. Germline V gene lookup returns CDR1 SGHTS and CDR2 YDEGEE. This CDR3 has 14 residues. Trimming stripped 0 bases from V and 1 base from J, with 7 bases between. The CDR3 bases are TGTGCCAGCAGCTTGGCAGGGGCCCAAGAGACCCAGTACTTC. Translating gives CASSLAGAQETQYF.

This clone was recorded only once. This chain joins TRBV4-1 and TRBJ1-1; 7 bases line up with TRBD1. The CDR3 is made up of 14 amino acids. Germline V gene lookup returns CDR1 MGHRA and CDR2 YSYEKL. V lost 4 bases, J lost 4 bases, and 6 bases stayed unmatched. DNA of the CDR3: TGCGCCAGCAGCCGAGAAGGGACAGTCACTGAAGCTTTCTTT. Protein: CASSREGTVTEAFF.

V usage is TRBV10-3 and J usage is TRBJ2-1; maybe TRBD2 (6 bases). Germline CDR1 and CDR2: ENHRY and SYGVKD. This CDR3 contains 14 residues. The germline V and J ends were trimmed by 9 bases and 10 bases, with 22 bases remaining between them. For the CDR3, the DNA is TGTGCCATAACCCCGGGAGTCGGGGTTGGGGAGCAGTTCTTC. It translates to CAITPGVGVGEQFF.

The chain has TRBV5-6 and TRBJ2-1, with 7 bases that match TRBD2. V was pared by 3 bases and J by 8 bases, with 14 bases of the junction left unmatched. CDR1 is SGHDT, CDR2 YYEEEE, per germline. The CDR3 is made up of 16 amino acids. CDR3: CASSWGIGGRGDEQFF. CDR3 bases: TGTGCCAGCAGCTGGGGGATTGGCGGGAGAGGGGATGAGCAGTTCTTC. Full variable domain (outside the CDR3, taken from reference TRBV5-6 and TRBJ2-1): DAGVTQSPTHLIKTRGQQVTLRCSPKSGHDTVSWYQQALGQGPQFIFQYYEEEERQRGNFPDRFSGHQFPNYSSELNVNALLLGDSALYLCASSWGIGGRGDEQFFGPGTRLTVL.